This T cell receptor beta chain was identified in a study of cytomegalovirus exposure and HLA in healthy donors. CDR1 MDHEN and CDR2 SYDVKM come from the germline V gene. This CDR3 region has 16 residues. V was cut by 7 bases and J by 2 bases, with 18 bases left in between. Researchers ran the PCR with 60 Vbeta and 13 Jbeta primers. The repertoire was sequenced with immunoSEQ multiplex PCR; TCRdb's copy has only in-frame clones and lacks some. The table has 150,000 to 180,000 clones, over 70% seen once. The rearrangement uses TRBV28 and TRBJ1-5; perhaps TRBD1 as D (5 bases). The receptor was derived from a man younger than 45 in good health and CMV-seropositive. Sequencing input: PBMCs. The CDR3 loop is CASKMGGEWGNQPQHF. The DNA for the CDR3 is TGTGCCAGCAAAATGGGGGGGGAGTGGGGCAATCAGCCCCAGCATTTT.